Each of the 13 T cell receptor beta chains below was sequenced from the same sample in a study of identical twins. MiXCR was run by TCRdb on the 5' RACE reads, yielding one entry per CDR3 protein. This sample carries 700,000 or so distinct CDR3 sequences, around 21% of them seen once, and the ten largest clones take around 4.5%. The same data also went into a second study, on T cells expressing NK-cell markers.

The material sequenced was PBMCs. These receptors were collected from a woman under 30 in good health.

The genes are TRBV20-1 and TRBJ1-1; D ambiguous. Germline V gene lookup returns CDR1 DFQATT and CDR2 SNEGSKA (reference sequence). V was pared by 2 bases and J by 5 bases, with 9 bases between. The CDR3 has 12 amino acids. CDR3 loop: CSARWVRTEAFF. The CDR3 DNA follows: TGCAGTGCTAGATGGGTCAGGACTGAAGCTTTCTTT.

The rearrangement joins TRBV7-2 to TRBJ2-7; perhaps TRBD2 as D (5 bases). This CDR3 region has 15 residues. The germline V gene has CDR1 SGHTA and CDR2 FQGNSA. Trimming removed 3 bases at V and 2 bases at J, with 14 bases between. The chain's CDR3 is CASSFVTTPPYEQYF. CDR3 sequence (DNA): TGTGCCAGCAGCTTCGTGACTACCCCTCCCTACGAGCAGTACTTC. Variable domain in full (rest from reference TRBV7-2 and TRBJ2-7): GAGVSQSPSNKVTEKGKDVELRCDPISGHTALYWYRQSLGQGLEFLIYFQGNSAPDKSGLPSDRFSAERTGGSVSTLTIQRTQQEDSAVYLCASSFVTTPPYEQYFGPGTRLTVT.

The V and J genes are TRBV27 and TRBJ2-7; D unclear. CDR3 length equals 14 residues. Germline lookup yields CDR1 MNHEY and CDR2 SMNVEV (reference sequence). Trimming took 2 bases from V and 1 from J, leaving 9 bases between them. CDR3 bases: TGTGCCAGCAGTTTAATCCCGGGTTCCTACGAGCAGTACTTC. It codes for CASSLIPGSYEQYF.

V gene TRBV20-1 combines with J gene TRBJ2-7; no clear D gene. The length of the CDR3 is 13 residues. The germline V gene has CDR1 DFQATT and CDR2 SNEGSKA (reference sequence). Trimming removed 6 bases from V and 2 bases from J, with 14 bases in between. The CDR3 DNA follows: TGCAGTGCCAAGAAAGCTATGGCCTACGAGCAGTACTTC. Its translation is CSAKKAMAYEQYF.

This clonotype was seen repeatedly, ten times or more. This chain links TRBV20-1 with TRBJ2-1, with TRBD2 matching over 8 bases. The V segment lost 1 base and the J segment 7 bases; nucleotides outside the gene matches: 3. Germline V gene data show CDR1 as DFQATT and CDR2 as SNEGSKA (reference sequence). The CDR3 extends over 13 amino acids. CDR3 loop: CSARAGGQNEQFF. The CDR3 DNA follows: TGCAGTGCTAGAGCGGGGGGGCAAAATGAGCAGTTCTTC.

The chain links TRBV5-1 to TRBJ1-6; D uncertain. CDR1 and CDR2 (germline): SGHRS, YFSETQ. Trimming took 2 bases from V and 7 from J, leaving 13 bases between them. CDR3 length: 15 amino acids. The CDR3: CASSFARTENSPLHF. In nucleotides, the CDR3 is TGCGCCAGCAGCTTTGCCCGGACGGAGAATTCACCCCTCCACTTT.

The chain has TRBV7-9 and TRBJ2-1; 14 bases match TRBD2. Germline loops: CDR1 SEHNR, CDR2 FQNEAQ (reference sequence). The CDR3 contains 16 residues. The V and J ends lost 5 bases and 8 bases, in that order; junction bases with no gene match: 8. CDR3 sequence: CASSLGLAGGIDEQFF. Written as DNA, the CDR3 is TGTGCCAGCAGCCTCGGACTAGCGGGGGGCATCGATGAGCAGTTCTTC. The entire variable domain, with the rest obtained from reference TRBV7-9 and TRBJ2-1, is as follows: DTGVSQNPRHKITKRGQNVTFRCDPISEHNRLYWYRQTLGQGPEFLTYFQNEAQLEKSRLLSDRFSAERPKGSFSTLEIQRTEQGDSAMYLCASSLGLAGGIDEQFFGPGTRLTVL.

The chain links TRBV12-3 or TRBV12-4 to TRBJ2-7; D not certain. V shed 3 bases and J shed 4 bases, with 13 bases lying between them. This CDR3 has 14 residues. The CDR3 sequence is CASSFLGQIYEQYF. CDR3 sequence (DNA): TGTGCCAGCAGTTTCTTAGGGCAGATTTACGAGCAGTACTTC.

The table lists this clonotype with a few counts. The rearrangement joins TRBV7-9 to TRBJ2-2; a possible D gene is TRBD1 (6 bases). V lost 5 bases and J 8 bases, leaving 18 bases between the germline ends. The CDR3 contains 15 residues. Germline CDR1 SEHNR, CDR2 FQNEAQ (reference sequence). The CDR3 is CASSHLGTTPGELFF. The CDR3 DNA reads TGTGCCAGCAGCCATCTAGGGACAACGCCTGGGGAGCTGTTTTTT.

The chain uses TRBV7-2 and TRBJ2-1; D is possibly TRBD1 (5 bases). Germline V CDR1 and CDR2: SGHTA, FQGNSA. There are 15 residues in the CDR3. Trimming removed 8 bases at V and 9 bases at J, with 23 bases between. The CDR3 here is CASSSWLGALVEQFF. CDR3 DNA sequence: TGTGCCAGCTCTTCTTGGCTAGGGGCTCTGGTTGAGCAGTTCTTC.

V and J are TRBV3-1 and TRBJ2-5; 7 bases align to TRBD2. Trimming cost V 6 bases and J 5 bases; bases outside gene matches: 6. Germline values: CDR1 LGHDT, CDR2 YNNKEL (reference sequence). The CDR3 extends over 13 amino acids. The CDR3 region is CASRRTRAETQYF. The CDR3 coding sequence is TGTGCCAGCAGACGGACTAGGGCGGAGACCCAGTACTTC.

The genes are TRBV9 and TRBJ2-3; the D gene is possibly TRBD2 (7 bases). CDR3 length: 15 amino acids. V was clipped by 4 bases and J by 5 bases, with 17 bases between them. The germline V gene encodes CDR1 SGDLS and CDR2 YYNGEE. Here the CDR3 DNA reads TGTGCCAGCAGCCCGATCCCGGGGGGCCGAGATACGCAGTATTTT. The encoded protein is CASSPIPGGRDTQYF.

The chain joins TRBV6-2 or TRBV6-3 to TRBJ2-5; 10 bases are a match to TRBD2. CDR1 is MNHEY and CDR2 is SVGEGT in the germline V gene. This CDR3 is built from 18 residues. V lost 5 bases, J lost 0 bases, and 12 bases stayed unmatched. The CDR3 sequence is CASSTGTSAIWYQETQYF. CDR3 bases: TGTGCCAGCAGTACCGGGACTAGCGCCATCTGGTACCAAGAGACCCAGTACTTC.